This T cell receptor (beta chain) was recovered during a study of shared clonotypes between healthy human individuals. Study observations and caveats: Non-shared clonotypes showed lower generation probabilities than clonotypes common to all four donors.

At the deep level, the assay was run. Sequencing used immunoSEQ multiplex PCR; TCRdb keeps in-frame clones, though not all of them. Here the sample spans 760,000 or so clones, roughly 96% being singletons. Naive-designated CD8 cells lacked CD45RO, were positively enriched for CCR7, and omitted terminally differentiated effector memory CD45RA+ cells. Germline V lookup: CDR1 MGHRA, CDR2 YSYEKL. The CDR3 consists of 17 residues. The germline V and J ends were trimmed by 3 bases and 2 bases, with 19 bases remaining between them. This clone appeared once. No antigen is known for it. The receptor comes from a man in his thirties or forties in good health. The sample consisted of naive CD8+ T cells sorted from blood. V gene TRBV4-1 combines with J gene TRBJ2-5; D unclear. CDR3 in DNA: TGCGCCAGCAGCCAGGGTTATTACGGTACAGATCAAGAGACCCAGTACTTC. As protein: CASSQGYYGTDQETQYF.